The clone carrying this T cell receptor beta chain was detected only a few times. The CDR3 is made up of 12 amino acids. CDR1 is MDHEN and CDR2 is SYDVKM in the germline V gene. The V and J ends lost 6 bases and 3 bases respectively, with 9 bases between them. TCR alpha and beta CDR3 regions were amplified from RNA using iRepertoire nested multiplex PCR. TCRdb processed the multiplex PCR reads anew with MiXCR; each CDR3 protein has one entry. The profile covers around 390,000 distinct CDR3 sequences, with more than 35% appearing a single time and about 12% taken by the ten largest. The data stem from a study of glioma-infiltrating T cells. The overall study: Presurgical dexamethasone in glioma patients lasted six or fewer days.

The chain combines TRBV28 with TRBJ2-7; maybe TRBD2 (6 bases). The sample taken for sequencing was glioma tissue, nonneoplastic brain tissue, or PBMCs (not recorded which). The sequence was collected from a human donor with low-grade glioma or glioblastoma, undergoing nonglioma brain surgery, or in good health (not recorded which). CDR3 residues: CASRSTSYEQYF. The CDR3 nucleotides are TGTGCCAGCAGGTCGACTAGCTACGAGCAGTACTTC.